The clone carrying this T cell receptor (beta chain) was counted only a few times. Its target is not known. This entry is derived from a study of T cells in Graves' hyperthyroidism and ophthalmopathy. Study findings and constraints: The authors' 13 V-J model separated ophthalmopathy from stable hyperthyroidism. Most clonotypes expanded in thyroid above 0.001 were likewise present in blood.

Diagnostic assessment was based on clinical symptoms, serum thyroxine and TRAb, thyroid ultrasound and orbital computed tomography. The source material, RNA transcripts, was used to amplify TCR beta CDR3 regions. RT-PCR in the first round (using the HTBI primer set) targeted the TCR CDR3. TCRdb independently ran MiXCR on the multiplex PCR reads; one entry per CDR3 protein. This repertoire shows roughly 500,000 distinct CDR3 sequences, approximately 23% found once; its top ten account for around 54%. The CDR3 length is 13 residues. V was trimmed by 1 base and J by 3 bases, leaving 6 bases between them.

Sequenced sample: blood. This chain joins TRBV12-3 or TRBV12-4 and TRBJ1-1; no clear D gene. This receptor was obtained from a woman in her seventies with Graves' ophthalmopathy. CDR3 protein: CASSLETYTEAFF. CDR3 DNA: TGTGCCAGCAGTTTAGAAACGTACACTGAAGCTTTCTTT.